Sequencing of this TCR beta chain was carried out in a study of OX40 agonist ivuxolimab in advanced cancers. Study context: An agonistic human IgG2 monoclonal antibody against OX40 (CD134) was given. Participants averaged roughly 57 years of age (range 23 to 79) and were roughly 80% male. Earlier treatment with anti-PD-1, anti-PD-L1 or anti-CTLA-4 was permitted, and about 40% had received some.

General study points: Relative to CD4+ cells, CD8+ T cells on average had more expanded clones.

Some clones are missing from TCRdb's copy, which holds only in-frame ones; the method was immunoSEQ multiplex PCR. This table holds about 80,000 clones, 92% found once. On this clone: The antigen remains undetermined.

The junction had 8 bases not matched to a gene; V was cut back by 0 bases and J by 10 bases. Looked up from germline, CDR1 is MNHEY and CDR2 is SMNVEV (reference sequence). This CDR3 is 15 amino acids long. Sequences were derived from CD4+ or CD8+ T cells sorted from blood, sampled in a trial of the OX40 agonist ivuxolimab. The rearrangement joins TRBV27 to TRBJ2-1; 8 nucleotides match TRBD2. The TCR comes from an adult with an advanced solid tumor such as melanoma, head and neck, liver or kidney cancer. CDR3 DNA: TGTGCCAGCAGTTTATCAGCGGGGGCCCCCGGAGAGCAGTTCTTC. Its translation is CASSLSAGAPGEQFF.